These 3 T cell receptor beta chains came from one sample sequenced in a study of blood T cells in healthy people across ages. Alongside a J-beta primer mix, a sample-barcoded 5' primer served in a second PCR lasting roughly 7 to 11 cycles. TCRdb passed the 5' RACE reads through MiXCR, listing each CDR3 protein once. The sample has over 1,500,000 distinct CDR3 sequences, roughly two fifths seen once. Sample: blood. Source of these receptors: a human donor in good health.

The V and J genes are TRBV6-1 and TRBJ2-4; tentatively, D is TRBD1 (6 bases). The better agreement between TRBJ2-7 and the DNA end casts doubt on the J call. This CDR3 region has 15 residues. Germline CDR1 and CDR2: MNHNS and SASEGT. CDR3 region: CASSEITGPPYEQYF. CDR3 bases: TGTGCCAGCAGTGAAATCACAGGGCCCCCTTACGAGCAGTACTTC.

The chain links TRBV7-2 to TRBJ2-6, with D uncertain. This CDR3 comprises 17 residues. CDR1 is SGHTA, CDR2 FQGNSA, per germline. Trimming took 1 base from V and 1 from J, leaving 11 bases between them. The CDR3 loop is CASSLEFWSSGANVLTF. As DNA, the CDR3 is TGTGCCAGCAGCTTAGAATTCTGGTCGTCTGGGGCCAACGTCCTGACTTTC.

This clonotype was detected a few times. This rearrangement joins TRBV9 to TRBJ1-6; 10 nucleotides agree with TRBD1. J gave up 9 bases and V 0 bases, and 6 bases lay outside the gene matches. Germline V gene lookup returns CDR1 SGDLS and CDR2 YYNGEE. CDR3 length equals 16 residues. CDR3 sequence (DNA): TGTGCCAGCAGCGTAGGTGGGGGACAGGGGCGTTCACCCCTCCACTTT. This codes for CASSVGGGQGRSPLHF.